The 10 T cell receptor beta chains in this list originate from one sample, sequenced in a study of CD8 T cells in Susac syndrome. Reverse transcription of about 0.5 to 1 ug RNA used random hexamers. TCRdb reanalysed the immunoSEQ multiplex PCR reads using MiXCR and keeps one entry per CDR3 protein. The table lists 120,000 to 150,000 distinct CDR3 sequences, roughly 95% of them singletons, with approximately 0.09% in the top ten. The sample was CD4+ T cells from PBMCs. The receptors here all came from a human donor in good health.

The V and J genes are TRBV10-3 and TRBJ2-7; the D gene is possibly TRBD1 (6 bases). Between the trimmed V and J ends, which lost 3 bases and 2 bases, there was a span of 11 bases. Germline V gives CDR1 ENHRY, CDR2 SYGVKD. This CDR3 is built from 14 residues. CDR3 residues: CAISETRGPYEQYF. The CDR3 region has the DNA TGTGCCATCAGTGAAACCAGGGGCCCCTACGAGCAGTACTTC.

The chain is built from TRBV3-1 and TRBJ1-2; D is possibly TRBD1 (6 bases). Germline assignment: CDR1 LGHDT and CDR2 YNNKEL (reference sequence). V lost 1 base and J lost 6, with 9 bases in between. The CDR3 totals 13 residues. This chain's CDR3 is CASSQGRTDGYTF. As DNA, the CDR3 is TGTGCCAGCAGCCAAGGCCGGACAGATGGCTACACCTTC. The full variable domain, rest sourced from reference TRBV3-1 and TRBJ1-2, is DTAVSQTPKYLVTQMGNDKSIKCEQNLGHDTMYWYKQDSKKFLKIMFSYNNKELIINETVPNRFSPKSPDKAHLNLHINSLELGDSAVYFCASSQGRTDGYTFGSGTRLTVV.

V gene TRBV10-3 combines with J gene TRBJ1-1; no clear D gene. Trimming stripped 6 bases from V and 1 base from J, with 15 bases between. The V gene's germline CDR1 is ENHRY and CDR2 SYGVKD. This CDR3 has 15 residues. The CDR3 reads CAIRLAGLSNTEAFF. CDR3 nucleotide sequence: TGTGCCATCAGACTAGCCGGACTGTCGAACACTGAAGCTTTCTTT.

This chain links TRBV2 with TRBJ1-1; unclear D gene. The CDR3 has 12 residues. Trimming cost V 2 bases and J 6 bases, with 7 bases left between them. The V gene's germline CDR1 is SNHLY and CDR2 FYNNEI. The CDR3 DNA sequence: TGTGCCAGCAGTGAAATGAGGGCTGAAGCTTTCTTT. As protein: CASSEMRAEAFF.

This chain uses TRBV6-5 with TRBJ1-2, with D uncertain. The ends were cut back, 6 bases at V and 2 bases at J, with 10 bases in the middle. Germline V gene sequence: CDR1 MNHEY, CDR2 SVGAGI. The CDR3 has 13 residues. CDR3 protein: CASRRTSNYGYTF. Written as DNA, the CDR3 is TGTGCCAGCAGACGGACTTCCAACTATGGCTACACCTTC.

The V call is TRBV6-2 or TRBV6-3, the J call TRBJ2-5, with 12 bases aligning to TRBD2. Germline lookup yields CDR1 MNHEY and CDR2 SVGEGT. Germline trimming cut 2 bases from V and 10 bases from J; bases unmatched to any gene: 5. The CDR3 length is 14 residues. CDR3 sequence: CASSYPTSGRDQYF. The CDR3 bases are TGTGCCAGCAGTTACCCGACTAGCGGGAGAGACCAGTACTTC.

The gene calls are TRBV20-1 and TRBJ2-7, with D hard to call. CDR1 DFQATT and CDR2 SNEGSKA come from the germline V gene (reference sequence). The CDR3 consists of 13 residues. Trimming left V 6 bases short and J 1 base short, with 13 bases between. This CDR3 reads CSAAQVSSYEQYF. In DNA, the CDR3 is TGCAGTGCGGCCCAAGTGAGTTCCTACGAGCAGTACTTC.

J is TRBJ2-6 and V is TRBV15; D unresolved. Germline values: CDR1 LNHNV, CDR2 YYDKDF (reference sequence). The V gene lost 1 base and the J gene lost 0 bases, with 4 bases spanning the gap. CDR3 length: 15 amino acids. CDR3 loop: CATSRAGSGANVLTF. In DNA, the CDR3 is TGTGCCACCAGCAGAGCGGGCTCTGGGGCCAACGTCCTGACTTTC.

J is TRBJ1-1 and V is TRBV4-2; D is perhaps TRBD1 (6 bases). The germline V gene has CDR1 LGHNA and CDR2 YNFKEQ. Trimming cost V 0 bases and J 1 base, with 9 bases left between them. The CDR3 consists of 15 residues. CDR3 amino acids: CASSQDGQPNTEAFF. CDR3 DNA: TGTGCCAGCAGCCAAGATGGACAGCCGAACACTGAAGCTTTCTTT.

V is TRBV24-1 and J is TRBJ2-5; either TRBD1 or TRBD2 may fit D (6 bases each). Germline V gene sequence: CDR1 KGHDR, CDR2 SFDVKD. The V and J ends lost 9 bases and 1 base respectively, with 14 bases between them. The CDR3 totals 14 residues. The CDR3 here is CATSESGAQETQYF. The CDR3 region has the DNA TGTGCCACCTCCGAGTCGGGGGCCCAAGAGACCCAGTACTTC.